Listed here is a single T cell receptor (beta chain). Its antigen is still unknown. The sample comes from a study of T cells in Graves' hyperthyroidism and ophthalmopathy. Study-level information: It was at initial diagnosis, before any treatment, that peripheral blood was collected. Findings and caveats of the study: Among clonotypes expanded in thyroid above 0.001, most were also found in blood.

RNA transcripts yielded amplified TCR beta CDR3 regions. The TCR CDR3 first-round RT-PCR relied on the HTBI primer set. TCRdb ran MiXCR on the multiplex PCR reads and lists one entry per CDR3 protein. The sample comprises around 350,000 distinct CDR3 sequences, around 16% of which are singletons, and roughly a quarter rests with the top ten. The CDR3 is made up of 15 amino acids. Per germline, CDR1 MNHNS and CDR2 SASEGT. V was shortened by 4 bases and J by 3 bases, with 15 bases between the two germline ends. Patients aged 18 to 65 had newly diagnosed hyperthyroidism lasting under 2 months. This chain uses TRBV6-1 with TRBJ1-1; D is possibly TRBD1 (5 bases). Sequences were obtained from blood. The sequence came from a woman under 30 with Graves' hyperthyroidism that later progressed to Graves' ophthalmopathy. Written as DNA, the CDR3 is TGTGCCAGCAGTGTACCTTGGGACGGGCACACTGAAGCTTTCTTT. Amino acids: CASSVPWDGHTEAFF.